This T cell receptor (beta chain) derives from a study of blood T cell repertoires in COVID-19. Study processing details: The authors estimated nucleated cell counts from reference gene primer amplification. Here immunoSEQ multiplex PCR was the method, and the copy in TCRdb shows in-frame clones only, minus some. Clone size and the V and J calls come from that table; the DNA yielded D and trimming. The sample consists of around 86,000 clones, about 85% of them appearing once. The CDR3 has 15 amino acids. The germline CDR1 and CDR2 sequences are LGHDT and YNNKEL (reference sequence). The V end lost 1 base, the J end lost 0 bases, and 7 bases lay between the germline ends.

Sample: peripheral blood. The receptor's source is a human donor in a cohort sampled during active COVID-19. The chain combines TRBV3-1 (or the pseudogene TRBV3-2) with TRBJ1-3; D is undetermined. The CDR3 spells CASSQGWSSGNTIYF. Here the CDR3 DNA reads TGTGCCAGCAGCCAAGGGTGGAGCTCTGGAAACACCATATATTTT.